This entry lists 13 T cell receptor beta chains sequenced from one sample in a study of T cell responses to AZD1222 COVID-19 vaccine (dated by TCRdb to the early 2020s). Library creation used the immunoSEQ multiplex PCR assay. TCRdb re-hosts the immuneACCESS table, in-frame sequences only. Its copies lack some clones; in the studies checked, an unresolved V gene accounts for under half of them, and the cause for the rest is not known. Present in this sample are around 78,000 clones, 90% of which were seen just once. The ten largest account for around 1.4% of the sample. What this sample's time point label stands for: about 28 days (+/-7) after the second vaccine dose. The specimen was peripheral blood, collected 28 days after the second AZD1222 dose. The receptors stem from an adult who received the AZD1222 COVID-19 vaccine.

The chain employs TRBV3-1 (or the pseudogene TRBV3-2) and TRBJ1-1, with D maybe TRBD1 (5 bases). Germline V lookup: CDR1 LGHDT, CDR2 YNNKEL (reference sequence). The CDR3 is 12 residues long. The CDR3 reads CAWTPTCTEAFF. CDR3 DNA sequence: TGTGCGTGGACACCTACGTGCACTGAAGCTTTCTTT.

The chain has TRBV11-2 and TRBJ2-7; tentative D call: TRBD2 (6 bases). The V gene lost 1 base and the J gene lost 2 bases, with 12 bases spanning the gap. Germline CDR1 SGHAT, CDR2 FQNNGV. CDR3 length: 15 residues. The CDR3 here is CASSLAGGSPYEQYF. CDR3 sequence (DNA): TGTGCCAGCAGCTTAGCTGGGGGGTCCCCCTACGAGCAGTACTTC.

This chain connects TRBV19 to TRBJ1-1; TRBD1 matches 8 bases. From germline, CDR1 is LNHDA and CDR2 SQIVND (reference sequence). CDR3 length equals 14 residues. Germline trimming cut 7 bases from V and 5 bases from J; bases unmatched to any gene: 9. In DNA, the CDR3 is TGTGCCAGTATTGGATCGGACAGGGTAACTGAAGCTTTCTTT. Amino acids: CASIGSDRVTEAFF. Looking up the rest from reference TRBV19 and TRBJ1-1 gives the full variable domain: DGGITQSPKYLFRKEGQNVTLSCEQNLNHDAMYWYRQDPGQGLRLIYYSQIVNDFQKGDIAEGYSVSREKKESFPLTVTSAQKNPTAFYLCASIGSDRVTEAFFGQGTRLTVV.

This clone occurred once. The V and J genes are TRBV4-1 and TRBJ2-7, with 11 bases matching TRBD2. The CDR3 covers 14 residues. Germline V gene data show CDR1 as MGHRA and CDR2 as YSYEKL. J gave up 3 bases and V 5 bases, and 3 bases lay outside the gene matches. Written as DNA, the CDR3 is TGCGCCAGCAGCGGGGGACTAGCGGACTACGAGCAGTACTTC. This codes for CASSGGLADYEQYF.

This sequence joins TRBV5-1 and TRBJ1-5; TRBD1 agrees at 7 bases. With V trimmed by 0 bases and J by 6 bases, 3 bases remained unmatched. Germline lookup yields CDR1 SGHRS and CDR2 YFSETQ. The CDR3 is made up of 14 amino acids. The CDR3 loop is CASSLEGASQPQHF. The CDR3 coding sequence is TGCGCCAGCAGCTTGGAGGGGGCATCTCAGCCCCAGCATTTT.

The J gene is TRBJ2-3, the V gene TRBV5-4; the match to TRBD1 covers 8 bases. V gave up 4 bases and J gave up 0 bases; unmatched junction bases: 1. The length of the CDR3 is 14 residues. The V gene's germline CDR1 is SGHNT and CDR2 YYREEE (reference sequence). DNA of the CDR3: TGTGCCAGCAGCCGACAGGGGAGCACAGATACGCAGTATTTT. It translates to CASSRQGSTDTQYF.

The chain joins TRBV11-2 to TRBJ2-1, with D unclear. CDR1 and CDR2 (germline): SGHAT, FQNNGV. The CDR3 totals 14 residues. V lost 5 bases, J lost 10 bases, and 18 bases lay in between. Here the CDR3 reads CASSSNKGSWEQFF. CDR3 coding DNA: TGTGCCAGCAGCAGCAATAAGGGTTCGTGGGAGCAGTTCTTC.

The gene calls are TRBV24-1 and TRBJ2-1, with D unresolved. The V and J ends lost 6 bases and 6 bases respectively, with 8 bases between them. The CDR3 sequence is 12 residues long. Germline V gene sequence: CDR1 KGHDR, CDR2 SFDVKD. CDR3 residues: CATSRLGNEQFF. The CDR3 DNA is TGTGCCACCAGTAGACTCGGCAATGAGCAGTTCTTC.

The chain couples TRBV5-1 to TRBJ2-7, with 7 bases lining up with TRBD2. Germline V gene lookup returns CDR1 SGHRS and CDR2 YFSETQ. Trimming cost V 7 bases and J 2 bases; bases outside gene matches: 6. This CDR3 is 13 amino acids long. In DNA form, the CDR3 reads TGCGCCAGCTCTATCGGGGGGACCTACGAGCAGTACTTC. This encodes CASSIGGTYEQYF.

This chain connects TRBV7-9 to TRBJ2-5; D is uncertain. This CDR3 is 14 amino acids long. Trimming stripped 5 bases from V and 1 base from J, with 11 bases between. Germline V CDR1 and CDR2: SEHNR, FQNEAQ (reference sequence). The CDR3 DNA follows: TGTGCCAGCAGCCCCTCCCGGCCCCAAGAGACCCAGTACTTC. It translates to CASSPSRPQETQYF.

The CDR3 DNA sequence: TGCGCCAGCAGCCCCCAGGGGGACTACGAGCAGTACTTC. This encodes CASSPQGDYEQYF. The chain combines TRBV5-1 with TRBJ2-7; 7 bases align to TRBD1. Germline CDR1 is SGHRS and CDR2 is YFSETQ. Losses at the gene ends were 4 bases for V and 3 bases for J; bases not matched to a gene: 4. The CDR3 is made up of 13 amino acids.

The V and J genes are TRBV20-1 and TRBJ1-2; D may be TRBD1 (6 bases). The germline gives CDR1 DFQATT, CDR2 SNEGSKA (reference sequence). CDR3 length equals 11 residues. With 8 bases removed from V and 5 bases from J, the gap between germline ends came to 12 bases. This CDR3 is CSRTVPYGYTF. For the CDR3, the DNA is TGCAGTCGGACAGTACCTTATGGCTACACCTTC.

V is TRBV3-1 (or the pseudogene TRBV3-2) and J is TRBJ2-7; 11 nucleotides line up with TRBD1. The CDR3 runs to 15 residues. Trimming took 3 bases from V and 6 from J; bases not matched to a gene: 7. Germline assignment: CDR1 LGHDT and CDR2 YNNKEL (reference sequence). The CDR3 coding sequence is TGTGCCAGCAGCCACCATCCCGGGACAGGGGGCGAGCAGTACTTC. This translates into CASSHHPGTGGEQYF.